Below are 15 T cell receptor beta chains sequenced from a single sample in a study of T-cell reconstitution after alpha-beta-depleted transplantation in children. This sample's TCRbeta library carried unique molecular identifier barcodes. TCRdb re-analysed the PCR reads in MiXCR, keeping a single row per CDR3 protein. The sample has roughly 670,000 distinct CDR3 sequences; over 10% are singletons. The input for sequencing was PBMCs, taken before TCRalphabeta/CD19-depleted stem cell transplant. Source of these receptors: a girl aged 2 to 10 with congenital amegakaryocytic thrombocytopenia, due to receive a stem cell transplant.

The rearrangement uses TRBV3-1 and TRBJ2-3, with D maybe TRBD2 (7 bases). CDR1 and CDR2 (germline): LGHDT, YNNKEL (reference sequence). The CDR3 length is 15 residues. Trimming took 4 bases from V and 6 from J, leaving 17 bases between them. The CDR3: CASSLGASGMDTQYF. Written as DNA, the CDR3 is TGTGCCAGCAGCCTGGGGGCTAGCGGCATGGATACGCAGTATTTT.

The chain is built from TRBV7-9 and TRBJ1-1; D is unclear. Germline V gene sequence: CDR1 SEHNR, CDR2 FQNEAQ (reference sequence). This CDR3 has 13 amino acids. V lost 7 bases and J 3 bases, leaving 12 bases between the germline ends. The CDR3 region has the DNA TGTGCCAGCACCCTAACAGAATACACTGAAGCTTTCTTT. As protein: CASTLTEYTEAFF.

J is TRBJ2-2 and V is TRBV7-8; the D gene could be TRBD1 or TRBD2 (5 bases each). Between the trimmed V and J ends, which lost 6 bases and 6 bases, there was a span of 11 bases. The CDR3 consists of 13 residues. Germline CDR1 and CDR2: SGHVS and FQNEAQ. CDR3 nucleotides: TGTGCCAGCAGACCTAGAGGGGCCGGGGAGCTGTTTTTT. It yields the protein CASRPRGAGELFF. Drawing the rest from reference TRBV7-8 and TRBJ2-2, the complete variable domain is GAGVSQSPRYKVAKRGQDVALRCDPISGHVSLFWYQQALGQGPEFLTYFQNEAQLDKSGLPSDRFFAERPEGSVSTLKIQRTQQEDSAVYLCASRPRGAGELFFGEGSRLTVL.

Points on this clonotype: A much larger clone lies one base from this, so it may be a read error. Because the CDR3's place on the DNA is in doubt, the DNA is left out and the CDR3 is given as listed by TCRdb. The genes are TRBV9 and TRBJ2-5; the listed D gene, TRBD2, was not tested against the DNA. Termini included, the CDR3 measures 16 amino acids. CDR1 and CDR2 from the germline V gene are SGDLS and YYNGEE. CDR3 protein: CASSVGGGSKTETQSF.

This clonotype was seen at least ten times. The chain recombines TRBV29-1 with TRBJ1-4; 11 bases match TRBD1. V trimming: 5 bases; J trimming: 6 bases; junction bases outside the gene matches: 2. Germline lookup yields CDR1 SQVTM and CDR2 ANQGSEA. The CDR3 runs 13 residues. The CDR3 nucleotides read TGCAGCGTTCCGGGACAGGGGGATGAAAAACTGTTTTTT. Protein product: CSVPGQGDEKLFF. Combining the CDR3 with reference TRBV29-1 and TRBJ1-4 gives the whole variable domain SAVISQKPSRDICQRGTSLTIQCQVDSQVTMMFWYRQQPGQSLTLIATANQGSEATYESGFVIDKFPISRPNLTFSTLTVSNMSPEDSSIYLCSVPGQGDEKLFFGSGTQLSVL.

This clonotype was found many times. The V and J genes are TRBV7-9 and TRBJ2-1, with 12 bases aligning to TRBD2. The CDR3 has 15 residues. Looked up from germline, CDR1 is SEHNR and CDR2 is FQNEAQ (reference sequence). Germline trimming cut 5 bases from V and 9 bases from J; bases unmatched to any gene: 8. In DNA form, the CDR3 reads TGTGCCAGCAGCCCCAAGACTAGCGGGAGAATTGAGCAGTTCTTC. Protein product: CASSPKTSGRIEQFF.

The table lists this clonotype with many counts. The gene calls are TRBV12-3 or TRBV12-4 and TRBJ2-7; 15 bases map to TRBD2. Unmatched junction bases numbered 8, after V lost 6 bases and J lost 5 bases. The CDR3 spans 16 residues. CDR3 residues: CASSTGLAGGAHEQYF. CDR3 sequence (DNA): TGTGCCAGCAGCACGGGACTAGCGGGAGGCGCCCACGAGCAGTACTTC.

This clonotype was detected many times. The chain is built from TRBV12-5 and TRBJ2-1, with a weak D call TRBD1 (7 bases). V was clipped by 5 bases and J by 5 bases, with 16 bases between them. CDR3 length: 15 residues. Per germline, CDR1 LGHNT and CDR2 FRNRAP. The CDR3 nucleotides are TGTGCTAGTGGTCACCGCCAGGGGGGACACAATGAGCAGTTCTTC. Protein: CASGHRQGGHNEQFF.

This rearrangement joins TRBV5-6 to TRBJ2-5; 7 nucleotides agree with TRBD1. CDR3 length: 15 residues. Germline V gene lookup returns CDR1 SGHDT and CDR2 YYEEEE. V lost 1 base and J lost 1; bases outside the gene matches: 4. In nucleotides, the CDR3 is TGTGCCAGCAGCTTGTCGGGACAGCTCCAAGAGACCCAGTACTTC. Translated: CASSLSGQLQETQYF.

CDR3 in amino acids: CSAQRTSGYTDTQYF. The CDR3 bases are TGCAGTGCTCAGAGGACTAGCGGTTATACAGATACGCAGTATTTT. The chain has TRBV20-1 and TRBJ2-3; 10 nucleotides align to TRBD2. The CDR3 sequence is 15 residues long. Germline values: CDR1 DFQATT, CDR2 SNEGSKA (reference sequence). J lost 3 bases, V lost 5 bases, and 8 bases had no gene match.

About this clonotype itself: This may arise from a read error, as a much more abundant clone is one base away. The chain combines TRBV3-1 with TRBJ2-1; 7 bases align to TRBD2. The CDR3 length is 17 residues. Looked up from germline, CDR1 is LGHDT and CDR2 is YNNKEL (reference sequence). The CDR3 here is CSSSQDSSGTTFLEQFF. In DNA form, the CDR3 reads TGTTCCAGCAGCCAAGACTCCAGCGGGACTACTTTTCTAGAGCAGTTCTTC.

The chain has TRBV20-1 and TRBJ1-6; D is ambiguous. V was cut by 2 bases and J by 6 bases, with 14 bases left in between. Germline CDR1 reads DFQATT; CDR2 reads SNEGSKA (reference sequence). The CDR3 runs to 15 residues. The CDR3 DNA follows: TGCAGTGCTAGAAAGTTCCAGTCGGGTAATTCACCCCTCCACTTT. Its protein product is CSARKFQSGNSPLHF.

This clonotype was seen more than once but under ten times. The chain recombines TRBV5-1 with TRBJ2-2; 8 bases align to TRBD1. Germline lookup yields CDR1 SGHRS and CDR2 YFSETQ. V lost 1 base, J lost 5 bases, and 7 bases stayed unmatched. CDR3 size: 16 residues. CDR3 bases: TGCGCCAGCAGCTTGAGGCAGGGGGCGCCTACCGGGGAGCTGTTTTTT. Protein product: CASSLRQGAPTGELFF.

This clonotype was seen at least ten times. The chain is built from TRBV4-2 and TRBJ1-2; D is ambiguous. V was cut by 1 base and J by 1 base, with 7 bases left in between. The V gene's germline CDR1 is LGHNA and CDR2 YNFKEQ. CDR3 length equals 14 residues. Here the CDR3 DNA reads TGTGCCAGCAGCCAAGTAGGCCTTAACTATGGCTACACCTTC. Its translation: CASSQVGLNYGYTF.

This clonotype was recorded a few times. The chain couples TRBV7-7 to TRBJ2-2; 11 nucleotides agree with TRBD1. The CDR3 covers 18 residues. Germline V gene data show CDR1 as SSHAT and CDR2 as FNYEAQ (reference sequence). The V segment lost 2 bases and the J segment 5 bases; nucleotides outside the gene matches: 10. CDR3 in DNA: TGTGCCAGCAGCTTAATCCACGTCGGGACAGGGGGTACCGGGGAGCTGTTTTTT. The encoded protein is CASSLIHVGTGGTGELFF.